This passage covers 14 T cell receptor beta chains from one sample sequenced in a study of response to subunit inactivated influenza vaccine. TCRdb re-called the RT-PCR reads through MiXCR, storing one row per CDR3 protein. The data show roughly 500,000 distinct CDR3 sequences, approximately 16% seen once. Material: CD4+ T cells sorted from PBMCs, obtained less than 30 months after vaccination. The receptors come from a man between 50 and 75 years old who received an inactivated influenza vaccine.

This clonotype was counted a few times. This chain links TRBV11-2 with TRBJ2-5; TRBD2 is a possible D gene (7 bases). V lost 1 base and J lost 1, with 10 bases in between. CDR1 is SGHAT, CDR2 FQNNGV, per germline. The CDR3 length is 15 residues. For the CDR3, the DNA is TGTGCCAGCAGCTTAGTAGGGGGGGTCCAAGAGACCCAGTACTTC. This gives the protein CASSLVGGVQETQYF. The complete variable domain, with remaining parts taken from reference TRBV11-2 and TRBJ2-5, reads EAGVAQSPRYKIIEKRQSVAFWCNPISGHATLYWYQQILGQGPKLLIQFQNNGVVDDSQLPKDRFSAERLKGVDSTLKIQPAKLEDSAVYLCASSLVGGVQETQYFGPGTRLLVL.

The chain combines TRBV20-1 with TRBJ1-1, with TRBD1 matching 9 bases. CDR1 and CDR2 from the germline V gene are DFQATT and SNEGSKA (reference sequence). This CDR3 spans 13 amino acids. The CDR3 DNA sequence: TGCACCCCTCGGACAGGGGATTTGGCTGAAGCTTTCTTT. Protein product: CTPRTGDLAEAFF.

This clonotype has only a few counts. The genes are TRBV12-3 or TRBV12-4 and TRBJ1-2; perhaps TRBD1 as D (5 bases). V lost 6 bases, J lost 8 bases, and 13 bases lay in between. This CDR3 comprises 12 residues. The CDR3 DNA is TGTGCCAGCAGCCAAGGGGTAGAAGGCTACACCTTC. Translated, it gives CASSQGVEGYTF.

This clonotype came up a few times. The chain combines TRBV18 with TRBJ1-1; D not certain. V lost 4 bases and J lost 3, with 9 bases in between. The CDR3 contains 13 residues. In germline, CDR1 is KGHSH, CDR2 LQKENI. The CDR3 sequence is CASSLFSDTEAFF. In DNA form, the CDR3 reads TGTGCCAGCTCACTGTTCAGCGACACTGAAGCTTTCTTT.

This clonotype has only a few counts. The rearrangement links TRBV4-1 to TRBJ1-1; D remains unclear. The CDR3 spans 14 residues. From germline, CDR1 is MGHRA and CDR2 YSYEKL. Trimming pared 1 base from V and 3 bases from J, leaving 9 bases between. CDR3 nucleotide sequence: TGCGCCAGCAGCCAAGTGGGCAGCTACACTGAAGCTTTCTTT. Translated: CASSQVGSYTEAFF.

This clonotype was seen repeatedly, ten times or more. This chain joins TRBV29-1 and TRBJ1-1; 8 nucleotides line up with TRBD1. Trimming took 6 bases from V and 0 from J; bases not matched to a gene: 6. This CDR3 region has 14 residues. Germline loops: CDR1 SQVTM, CDR2 ANQGSEA. The CDR3 spells CSVDRGGMNTEAFF. In DNA form, the CDR3 reads TGCAGCGTCGACAGGGGAGGGATGAACACTGAAGCTTTCTTT. The whole variable domain, remainder taken from reference TRBV29-1 and TRBJ1-1, is SAVISQKPSRDICQRGTSLTIQCQVDSQVTMMFWYRQQPGQSLTLIATANQGSEATYESGFVIDKFPISRPNLTFSTLTVSNMSPEDSSIYLCSVDRGGMNTEAFFGQGTRLTVV.

The CDR3 nucleotides read TGTGCCACCAGCAGAGGGGGCGGGGAGTACCAAGAGACCCAGTACTTC. This translates into CATSRGGGEYQETQYF. V is TRBV15 and J is TRBJ2-5, with D perhaps TRBD2 (6 bases). The CDR3 covers 16 residues. The germline V gene encodes CDR1 LNHNV and CDR2 YYDKDF (reference sequence). With 1 base removed from V and 0 bases from J, the gap between germline ends came to 12 bases.

The chain uses TRBV12-3 or TRBV12-4 and TRBJ2-3; 8 bases line up with TRBD2. The CDR3 runs 13 residues. Trimming removed 6 bases from V and 8 bases from J; junction bases left unmatched: 7. CDR3 in amino acids: CASREAGVGTQYF. CDR3 sequence (DNA): TGTGCCAGCAGGGAAGCGGGGGTCGGTACGCAGTATTTT.

This clonotype was seen just once. This chain connects TRBV29-1 to TRBJ2-7; D is ambiguous. Trimming took off 5 bases at V and 0 bases at J, with 8 bases between the two ends. The CDR3 contains 12 residues. Germline CDR1 reads SQVTM; CDR2 reads ANQGSEA. The CDR3 reads CSVRINSYEQYF. CDR3 sequence (DNA): TGCAGCGTTAGGATAAACTCCTACGAGCAGTACTTC.

This clonotype has a handful of counts. The V and J genes are TRBV4-3 and TRBJ2-5, with 7 nucleotides matching TRBD1. This CDR3 is built from 18 residues. V trimming: 4 bases; J trimming: 2 bases; junction bases outside the gene matches: 16. Germline CDR1 reads LGHNA; CDR2 reads YSLEER. CDR3 nucleotides: TGCGCCAGCAGCCGGTCGTTCACTGCAGGGGGACGGCAAGAGACCCAGTACTTC. Its protein product is CASSRSFTAGGRQETQYF.

This clonotype has a count of ten or more. The CDR3 loop is CASSQSRTSGYNEQFF. CDR3 nucleotide sequence: TGCGCCAGCAGCCAATCCCGGACTAGCGGCTACAATGAGCAGTTCTTC. The chain couples TRBV4-1 to TRBJ2-1, with 10 positions matching TRBD2. The CDR3 totals 16 residues. The trim removed 2 bases at V and 3 bases at J, leaving 4 bases unmatched. Germline CDR1 reads MGHRA; CDR2 reads YSYEKL.

This clonotype was detected only a few times. The chain employs TRBV12-3 or TRBV12-4 and TRBJ2-3, with 8 bases that match TRBD1. CDR3 size: 16 residues. V dropped 6 bases and J dropped 3; count of bases not matched to a gene: 11. The CDR3 sequence: CASSLARQGATDTQYF. CDR3 sequence (DNA): TGTGCCAGCAGCCTGGCGCGGCAGGGGGCGACAGATACGCAGTATTTT.

The chain employs TRBV28 and TRBJ2-2; 9 nucleotides agree with TRBD1. Germline V gene data show CDR1 as MDHEN and CDR2 as SYDVKM. This CDR3 is 15 amino acids long. V dropped 6 bases and J dropped 6; count of bases not matched to a gene: 8. The CDR3 DNA reads TGTGCCAGCAGACCTACAGGGGGCACGTCCGGGGAGCTGTTTTTT. Amino acid sequence: CASRPTGGTSGELFF. Drawing the rest from reference TRBV28 and TRBJ2-2, the complete variable domain is DVKVTQSSRYLVKRTGEKVFLECVQDMDHENMFWYRQDPGLGLRLIYFSYDVKMKEKGDIPEGYSVSREKKERFSLILESASTNQTSMYLCASRPTGGTSGELFFGEGSRLTVL.

The rearrangement joins TRBV5-5 to TRBJ2-4, with TRBD2 as a possible D gene (5 bases). V was trimmed by 2 bases and J by 0 bases, leaving 9 bases between them. The V gene's germline CDR1 is SGHKS and CDR2 YYEKEE (reference sequence). This CDR3 contains 15 residues. CDR3 sequence reads: CASSLLAGAKNIQYF. CDR3 in DNA: TGTGCCAGCAGCTTACTCGCGGGAGCCAAAAACATTCAGTACTTC. Drawing the rest from reference TRBV5-5 and TRBJ2-4, the complete variable domain is DAGVTQSPTHLIKTRGQQVTLRCSPISGHKSVSWYQQVLGQGPQFIFQYYEKEERGRGNFPDRFSARQFPNYSSELNVNALLLGDSALYLCASSLLAGAKNIQYFGAGTRLSVL.